The next 3 T cell receptor beta chains were all read from a single sample in a study of blood T cell repertoires in COVID-19. Sequencing used immunoSEQ multiplex PCR; TCRdb keeps in-frame clones, though not all of them. Of over 110,000 clones in the sample, 88% were seen once. Sample: peripheral blood. The receptors here all came from a human donor in a cohort sampled during active COVID-19.

This chain uses TRBV30 with TRBJ1-4, with 10 positions matching TRBD1. The CDR3 sequence is 14 residues long. V lost 2 bases and J lost 7; bases outside the gene matches: 4. Germline lookup yields CDR1 GTSNPN and CDR2 SVGIG (reference sequence). The CDR3 DNA reads as TGTGCCTGGAGTAGGGGACAGGGGTTTGAAAAACTGTTTTTT. As protein: CAWSRGQGFEKLFF.

CDR3 nucleotide sequence: TGCGCCAGCAGCTTGGACAGGGTTGGCCAAGAGACCCAGTACTTC. Amino acid sequence: CASSLDRVGQETQYF. The chain recombines TRBV5-1 with TRBJ2-5; D possibly corresponds to TRBD1 (6 bases). The V gene lost 0 bases and the J gene lost 1 base, with 10 bases spanning the gap. Germline CDR1 is SGHRS and CDR2 is YFSETQ. This CDR3 region has 15 residues.

This chain uses TRBV4-1 with TRBJ2-2; D gene ambiguous. The CDR3 consists of 15 residues. Germline V gene sequence: CDR1 MGHRA, CDR2 YSYEKL. V gave up 0 bases and J gave up 4 bases, with 9 bases separating them. The CDR3 reads CASSQDQARTGELFF. DNA of the CDR3: TGCGCCAGCAGCCAAGATCAGGCCCGCACCGGGGAGCTGTTTTTT.